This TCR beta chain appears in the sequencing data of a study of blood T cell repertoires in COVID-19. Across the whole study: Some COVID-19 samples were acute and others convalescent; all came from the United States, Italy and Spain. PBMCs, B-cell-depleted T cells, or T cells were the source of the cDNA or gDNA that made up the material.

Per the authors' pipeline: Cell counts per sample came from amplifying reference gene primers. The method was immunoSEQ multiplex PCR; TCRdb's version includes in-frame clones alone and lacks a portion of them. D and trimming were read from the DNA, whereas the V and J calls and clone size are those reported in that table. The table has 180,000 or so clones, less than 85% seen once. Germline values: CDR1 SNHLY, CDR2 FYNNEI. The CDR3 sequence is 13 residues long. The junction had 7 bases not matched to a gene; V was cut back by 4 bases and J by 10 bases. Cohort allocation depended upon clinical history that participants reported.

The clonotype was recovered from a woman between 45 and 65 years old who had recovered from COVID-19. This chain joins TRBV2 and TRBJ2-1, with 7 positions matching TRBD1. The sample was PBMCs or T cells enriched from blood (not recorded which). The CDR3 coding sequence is TGTGCCAGCAGTGTACAGGGGACAAGGGAGCAGTTCTTC. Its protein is CASSVQGTREQFF.